This T cell receptor (beta chain) was profiled in a study of T cell repertoires in cytomegalovirus infection. Germline CDR1 is LNHDA and CDR2 is SQIVND (reference sequence). This CDR3 has 15 amino acids. Germline trimming cut 6 bases from V and 0 bases from J; bases unmatched to any gene: 6. TCRdb independently ran MiXCR on the reads; one entry per CDR3 protein. The sample shows 400,000 to 550,000 distinct CDR3 sequences, roughly 10% of them seen only once. This clonotype showed up just a few times. The TCR originated in a human donor in good health (CMV status not recorded). Some clones in this sample may be carry-over from other donors' samples. The sequenced material came from PBMCs. The chain joins TRBV19 to TRBJ1-1, with 8 bases fitting TRBD1. This CDR3 is CASRQGARMNTEAFF. CDR3 DNA: TGTGCCAGTAGGCAGGGGGCCCGGATGAACACTGAAGCTTTCTTT.